This T cell receptor beta chain derives from a study of T cell responses to AZD1222 COVID-19 vaccine. Broader study findings: Rises in breadth and depth of Spike-specific TCRs came after two AZD1222 doses.

As concerns this clone: The antigen is unknown.

Sequencing used immunoSEQ multiplex PCR; TCRdb keeps in-frame clones, though not all of them. Among some 79,000 clones listed, over 75% were seen once. The analysis combined second doses at about 4 or about 12 weeks. Trimming shortened V by 5 bases and J by 8 bases, and 10 bases separated the two germline ends. The CDR3 totals 12 residues. Sequencing used peripheral blood, obtained 28 days after the second AZD1222 dose. The chain employs TRBV12-3 or TRBV12-4 and TRBJ1-3; TRBD1 is a possible D gene (6 bases). This sequence originates from an adult who received the AZD1222 COVID-19 vaccine. The CDR3 DNA is TGTGCCAGCAGTATAGGGGGATACACCATATATTTT. This encodes CASSIGGYTIYF.